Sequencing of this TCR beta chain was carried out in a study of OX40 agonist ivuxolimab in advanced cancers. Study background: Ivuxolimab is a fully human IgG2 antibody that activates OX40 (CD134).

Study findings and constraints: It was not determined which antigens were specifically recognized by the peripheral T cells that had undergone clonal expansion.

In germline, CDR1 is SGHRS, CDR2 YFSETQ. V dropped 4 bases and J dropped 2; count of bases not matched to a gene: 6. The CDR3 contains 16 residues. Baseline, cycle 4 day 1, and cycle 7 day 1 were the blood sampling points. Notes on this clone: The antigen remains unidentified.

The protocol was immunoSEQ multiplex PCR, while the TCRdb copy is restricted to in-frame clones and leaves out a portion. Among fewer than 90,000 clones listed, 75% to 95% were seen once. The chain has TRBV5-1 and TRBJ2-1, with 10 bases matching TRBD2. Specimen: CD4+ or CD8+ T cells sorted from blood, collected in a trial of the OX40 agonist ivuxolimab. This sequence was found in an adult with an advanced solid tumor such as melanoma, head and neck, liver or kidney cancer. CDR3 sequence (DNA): TGCGCCAGCAGCCCCCAGCTAGCGGGAGCCTACAATGAGCAGTTCTTC. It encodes CASSPQLAGAYNEQFF. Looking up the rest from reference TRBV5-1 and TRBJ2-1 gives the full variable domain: KAGVTQTPRYLIKTRGQQVTLSCSPISGHRSVSWYQQTPGQGLQFLFEYFSETQRNKGNFPGRFSGRQFSNSRSEMNVSTLELGDSALYLCASSPQLAGAYNEQFFGPGTRLTVL.